These T cell receptor beta chains were read from a single sample in a study of T cell responses to AZD1222 COVID-19 vaccine. Sequenced by immunoSEQ multiplex PCR; TCRdb stores in-frame clones only, minus some. The sample lists 90,000 to 120,000 clones, about nine tenths seen once, with approximately 4.5% in the top ten. The sequencing used peripheral blood, collected on day 0 of AZD1222 vaccination. All receptors come from an adult in good health. The CDR3 runs from the conserved cysteine through the conserved F or W. A D gene is named only where the DNA matches it firmly. Part of the rows lack a size; the others show once, few, many or a class for expanded clones.

abundance,v_gene,d_gene,j_gene,CDR3aa,CDR3nt
.,TRBV18,TRBD1,TRBJ1-6,CASSPYRQGFYNSPLHF,TGTGCCAGCTCACCCTATAGACAGGGTTTCTATAATTCACCCCTCCACTTT
.,TRBV7-6,TRBD1,TRBJ1-4,CASSLSVGQGNEKLFF,TGTGCCAGCAGCTTAAGCGTAGGACAGGGGAATGAAAAACTGTTTTTT
.,TRBV12-3/TRBV12-4,TRBD1,TRBJ1-2,CATERRGSDGYTF,TGTGCCACAGAACGCAGGGGGTCGGATGGCTACACCTTC
.,TRBV28,.,TRBJ1-1,CASRLNFLGPTEAFF,TGTGCCAGCAGGCTCAACTTCCTAGGGCCTACTGAAGCTTTCTTT
.,TRBV27,.,TRBJ1-1,CASSTDTYTEAFF,TGTGCCAGCAGTACCGACACCTACACCGAAGCTTTCTTT
few,TRBV30,TRBD2,TRBJ2-2,CAWSRVAGGRDTGELFF,TGTGCCTGGAGTCGAGTAGCGGGGGGGCGCGACACCGGGGAGCTGTTTTTT
.,TRBV9,TRBD1,TRBJ2-2,CASSVAPDRGRSGELFF,TGTGCCAGCAGCGTAGCTCCGGACAGGGGGCGTTCCGGGGAGCTGTTTTTT
.,TRBV7-9,.,TRBJ1-1,CASSFIMNTEAFF,TGTGCCAGCAGCTTTATTATGAACACTGAAGCTTTCTTT
.,TRBV29-1,.,TRBJ2-3,CSVGVRRVGPTDTQYF,TGCAGCGTTGGGGTAAGGAGGGTCGGACCCACAGATACGCAGTATTTT
.,TRBV16,.,TRBJ2-2,CASSLSSTGELFF,TGTGCCAGCAGCCTAAGTTCTACCGGGGAGCTGTTTTTT
.,TRBV19,TRBD2,TRBJ2-5,CASRNGGVQETQYF,TGTGCCAGTAGAAACGGGGGGGTCCAAGAGACCCAGTACTTC
.,TRBV24-1,TRBD2,TRBJ2-3,CATSDPGTSPDTQYF,TGTGCCACCAGTGACCCCGGGACTAGCCCAGATACGCAGTATTTT
once,TRBV6-5,.,TRBJ1-1,CASSYSLSNTEAFF,TGTGCCAGCAGTTACTCGTTGTCGAACACTGAAGCTTTCTTT
.,TRBV3-1/TRBV3-2,TRBD2,TRBJ2-2,CASSVRLADNTGELFF,TGTGCCAGCAGCGTCCGACTAGCAGATAACACCGGGGAGCTGTTTTTT
.,TRBV7-9,.,TRBJ2-3,CASSPLLGSGTQYF,TGTGCCAGCAGCCCCCTACTTGGTAGCGGTACGCAGTATTTT
.,TRBV14,TRBD2,TRBJ2-1,CASSQGGGARWNEQFF,TGTGCCAGCAGCCAAGGCGGGGGGGCCAGGTGGAATGAGCAGTTCTTC
.,TRBV5-1,TRBD1,TRBJ2-7,CASSLLGQGPDEQYF,TGCGCCAGCAGCTTGCTAGGACAGGGTCCGGACGAGCAGTACTTC
.,TRBV5-4,TRBD1,TRBJ1-2,CASSSGQGDGYTF,TGTGCCAGCAGCTCCGGCCAGGGGGATGGCTACACCTTC
.,TRBV30,.,TRBJ2-3,CAWSVLATDTQYF,TGTGCCTGGAGTGTACTGGCCACAGATACGCAGTATTTT
.,TRBV7-2,.,TRBJ1-6,CASSLAQGGNSPLHF,TGTGCCAGCAGCTTAGCTCAGGGAGGGAATTCACCCCTCCACTTT
.,TRBV20-1,.,TRBJ2-6,CSASDRAGANVLTF,TGCAGTGCTAGTGACAGAGCTGGGGCCAACGTCCTGACTTTC
.,TRBV21-1,.,TRBJ1-6,CASRRQGGLINSPLHF,TGTGCCAGCAGGCGACAGGGTGGGTTAATTAATTCACCCCTCCACTTT
.,TRBV7-2,.,TRBJ1-1,CASSLGTGTEAFF,TGTGCCAGCAGCTTGGGGACGGGGACTGAAGCTTTCTTT
.,TRBV30,TRBD1,TRBJ1-1,CALTGGNTEAFF,TGTGCCTTGACAGGGGGGAACACTGAAGCTTTCTTT
.,TRBV7-6,.,TRBJ1-5,CASSPQSGLNQSQHF,TGTGCCAGCAGCCCACAGAGCGGACTCAATCAGTCCCAGCATTTT
.,TRBV6-1,.,TRBJ1-2,CASSEEGRLGYTF,TGTGCCAGCAGTGAAGAGGGGAGGTTGGGCTACACCTTC
.,TRBV27,TRBD2,TRBJ2-1,CASSFSGTHSYNEQFF,TGTGCCAGCAGTTTTAGCGGGACACATAGCTACAATGAGCAGTTCTTC
.,TRBV27,.,TRBJ2-7,CASGERAPRFF,TGTGCCAGCGGGGAACGGGCCCCCAGGTTCTTC